The 4 T cell receptor beta chains below come from one sample, sequenced in a study of T cell responses to AZD1222 COVID-19 vaccine. TCRdb's copy holds only in-frame clones and misses some; the assay was immunoSEQ multiplex PCR. The table records 85,000 to 100,000 clones, 80% to 90% of them present only once. The sequenced sample was peripheral blood, obtained on day 0 of AZD1222 vaccination. The origin of the receptors is an adult in good health.

The chain uses TRBV7-2 and TRBJ2-2; the match to TRBD1 covers 7 bases. This CDR3 spans 15 amino acids. The V gene's germline CDR1 is SGHTA and CDR2 FQGNSA. V dropped 5 bases and J dropped 1; count of bases not matched to a gene: 4. For the CDR3, the DNA is TGTGCCAGCAGCAGAACAGGGGAGAACACCGGGGAGCTGTTTTTT. This gives the protein CASSRTGENTGELFF.

The chain uses TRBV18 and TRBJ1-4; 9 bases align to TRBD1. The junction had 2 bases not matched to a gene; V was cut back by 4 bases and J by 5 bases. This CDR3 has 14 residues. Looked up from germline, CDR1 is KGHSH and CDR2 is LQKENI. The CDR3, as DNA: TGTGCCAGCTCACTCGGACAGGGGAATGAAAAACTGTTTTTT. This translates into CASSLGQGNEKLFF.

The rearrangement joins TRBV5-6 to TRBJ1-2; 12 bases fit TRBD1. Germline V gene lookup returns CDR1 SGHDT and CDR2 YYEEEE. V shed 1 base and J 2 bases; nucleotides not matched to a gene: 3. The CDR3 loop spans 16 amino acids. The CDR3 loop is CASSLTGTGGNYGYTF. The CDR3 region has the DNA TGTGCCAGCAGCTTGACCGGGACAGGGGGCAACTATGGCTACACCTTC.

Here the CDR3 reads CASSLGRGNTIYF. The CDR3 region has the DNA TGTGCCAGCAGTTTAGGCCGCGGAAACACCATATATTTT. The chain recombines TRBV27 with TRBJ1-3; D is undetermined. CDR3 size: 13 residues. Trimming took 2 bases from V and 4 from J, leaving 6 bases between them. Germline-derived CDR1 and CDR2 are MNHEY and SMNVEV (reference sequence).